This section outlines one T cell receptor beta chain sequence together with its context. Its antigen remains undetermined. Base-call qualities are not available, and no considerably larger clone is one nucleotide away. The TCR beta CDR3 regions were amplified from the RNA transcripts. The first round of RT-PCR for the TCR CDR3 was performed with the HTBI primer set and the Qiagen OneStep RT-PCR kit. Libraries were constructed in a second round of multiplex PCR, after which size selection and purification were performed. Sequencing of the libraries was done on an Illumina HiSeq2000 using paired-end 100 bp reads. The source study handled its data this way. Raw data were processed with SOAPnuke, discarding reads with adapters, uncalled bases, mean Phred below 15, or no exact constant-primer or identifier match. High-quality paired reads were merged with COPE v1.2.5, and unique nucleotide sequences were defined as clonotypes. MiTCR v1.1 was used to align the clonotypes against IMGT TRBV, TRBD and TRBJ reference segments. The analysis was restricted to V-J combinations with a frequency above 0.0001, which together covered roughly 99% of the repertoires. The TCS score was defined as the ratio of F50 (clonal expansion) to E x V (chaos), calculated using BLOSUM62-based TCRdist between CDR3 peptides within each V-J. Welch's t-statistics and random forest reduced fewer than 550 V-J features to around 14, which were used in a naive Bayes classifier (R e1071). The Morisita-Horn index was used to measure how similar the thyroid and blood repertoires were. TCRdb reran the public reads through fastp at Q25 and MiXCR, keeping productive beta chains. For every CDR3 protein sequence, its rows merge into one entry that carries the most common genes and DNA. These V and J calls rely on TCRdb rather than the paper's analysis. Across this sample there are over 700,000 distinct CDR3 sequences, with about 35% seen only once. The ten largest clones represent around 30% of the sample.

Stable Graves' hyperthyroidism was defined as the absence of progression to ophthalmopathy over 18 months of follow-up. Hyperthyroidism patients were newly diagnosed, with disease duration under 2 months, and aged 18 to 65 years. Patients with uncontrolled infections, other autoimmune diseases, pregnancy or lactation were excluded. Diagnoses were established on the basis of clinical symptoms, serum thyroxine and TRAb, thyroid ultrasound, and orbital computed tomography. PBMCs were separated from 7.5 to 10 ml of fresh peripheral blood using Ficoll-Paque density gradient centrifugation. Total RNA was extracted with Trizol reagent, and quality was checked on an Agilent 2100 Bioanalyzer. This sample is part of a study of T cells in Graves' hyperthyroidism and ophthalmopathy (dated by TCRdb to the late 2010s). With regard to the full study: Peripheral blood samples were taken at the time of initial diagnosis, prior to any treatment. TCR V-J signatures able to tell the groups apart were searched for in a discovery cohort of 100 or so patients, of whom approximately 40 had Graves' ophthalmopathy and 55 to 60 had stable Graves' hyperthyroidism. Prospective prediction of ophthalmopathy was tested in an independent validation cohort consisting of some 19 hyperthyroidism patients and more than 15 patients who later progressed to ophthalmopathy. The 95 to 100 discovery patients were randomly divided into training and test sets at a 7:3 ratio. The study also compared thyroid tissue and blood T-cell repertoires from 5 to 7 Graves' hyperthyroidism patients. Following sampling, methimazole starting at 30 mg daily was given to hyperthyroidism patients, and high-dose intravenous methylprednisolone was given to ophthalmopathy patients. TCR Vbeta CDR3 sequencing of 130 to 150 peripheral blood samples (43 ophthalmopathy, roughly 72 hyperthyroidism and approximately 17 progressor patients) is reported in the paper.

Overall results and qualifications from the work: In validation, the model predicted progression to ophthalmopathy a median of roughly 6.5 months before onset, with approximately 71% sensitivity and roughly 72% specificity. Sample size was not statistically predetermined, and investigators were not blinded to group allocation. A 13 V-J signature model separated ophthalmopathy from stable hyperthyroidism, with around 90% sensitivity and 81.08% specificity in cross-validation and 80%/75% in testing. Most expanded thyroid clonotypes (frequency above 0.001) were also found in blood, which suggests that blood repertoires may mirror thyroid immune responses.

V lost 4 bases and J lost 6 bases; the stretch between them is 9 bases long. CDR1 and CDR2 were assigned from the germline V gene as SQVTM and ANQGSEA. The CDR3 runs 12 amino acids, cysteine and phenylalanine included. The DNA shown is the 36-base CDR3, in frame from base 1. Sequenced sample: blood. The clonotype comes from a woman aged 40-49 years with Graves' hyperthyroidism. The rearrangement combines TRBV29-1 with TRBJ2-2, with the D gene possibly TRBD1 or TRBD2, each one fitting 5 bases. Here is the DNA: TGCAGCGTTGCCGGGACCGCCGGGGAGCTGTTTTTT. Translated, this is CSVAGTAGELFF.